This T cell receptor (beta chain) was found in a study of T cell responses to AZD1222 COVID-19 vaccine. Study-level findings and limits: Repertoire sampling was restricted to post-peak T cell response timepoints.

Assay: immunoSEQ multiplex PCR; the TCRdb copy retains only in-frame clones and omits some. Of 100,000 to 150,000 clones in the sample, under 95% were seen once. With regard to this clone: Antigen: not known.

The CDR3 covers 15 residues. Trimming removed 6 bases at V and 4 bases at J, with 18 bases between. Germline loops: CDR1 MDHEN, CDR2 SYDVKM. Sequencing used peripheral blood, obtained on day 0 of AZD1222 vaccination. This receptor was identified in an adult in good health. This chain connects TRBV28 to TRBJ1-2; D not certain. CDR3 coding DNA: TGTGCCAGCAGCCTAACGTCGGATTCGCTCTATGGCTACACCTTC. Translating gives CASSLTSDSLYGYTF.